These T cell receptor beta chains were read from a single sample in a study of blood T cell repertoires in COVID-19. Sequencing used immunoSEQ multiplex PCR; TCRdb keeps in-frame clones, though not all of them. This table holds hundreds of thousands of clones, approximately 91% found once. The material sequenced was PBMCs or T cells enriched from blood (not recorded which). The receptors here all came from a man between 60 and 75 years old who had recovered from COVID-19. CDR3s leave out the opening cysteine and the closing phenylalanine or tryptophan. The D gene is left open where the match is weak.

>TRBV6-5|TRBD2
ASSRSGRGYNEQF
>TRBV28|.
ASHEGFNEKLF
>TRBV6-6|TRBD1
ASSPADRGNTEAF
>TRBV18|TRBD2
ASSPRTSINEQF
>TRBV4-3|.
ASSQEDLTGELF
>TRBV20-1|.
SASRGGLEQY
>TRBV5-6|TRBD1
ASSLSGQSNYGYT
>TRBV19|.
ASSARVGRGPDTQY
>TRBV5-1|TRBD2
ASSLVAGGVNNEQF
>TRBV24-1|.
ATTRPGKNTEAF
>TRBV19|.
ASSMPSRSLYGYT
>TRBV28|.
ASSSTLQEGSNYGYT
>TRBV7-2|.
ASSLGGDSYEQY
>TRBV24-1|.
ATSDLLPGAGSPLH
>TRBV28|.
ASSLPAGDRAQY
>TRBV5-1|.
ASSLGSLQETQY
>TRBV19|TRBD1
ASRTGQGFHQPQH
>TRBV14|TRBD2
ASSQVAKGLAGAYEQY
>TRBV13|TRBD1
ASSLGTGGSYGYT
>TRBV28|.
ASSLRRVLNQPQH
>TRBV21-1|.
ASSKVKGREGPGELF
>TRBV28|.
ASSLRQTESNQPQH
>TRBV18|.
ASSRSARASNQPQH
>TRBV19|.
ASSPGATQQF
>TRBV28|.
ASSTPPDGRAT
>TRBV11-1|.
ASSRAGVGSPLH
>TRBV28|.
ASSSPGAAGNTIY
>TRBV5-7|.
ASSPRDGQKGSYEQY
>TRBV19|.
ASTNRPSNQPQH
>TRBV7-3|TRBD2
ASSSGLVGYEQF
>TRBV5-4|TRBD1
ASSSPGQGVSEAF
>TRBV28|.
ASSELVGSYEQY
>TRBV28|TRBD1
ASSFSFQGAGQPQH
>TRBV18|.
ASSQFSGTPGYT
>TRBV2|TRBD1
ASSEPTGVGNSSLH